A selection of T cell receptor beta chains follows, all from one sample in a study of type 1 and type 2 diabetes patients. Using its own MiXCR run on the multiplex PCR reads, TCRdb lists one record per CDR3 protein. The table has 250,000 or so distinct CDR3 sequences, around 47% seen once. Source material: peripheral blood mononuclear cells (PBMCs). Receptors originate from a man younger than 35 with type 2 diabetes. Each CDR3 is given without its conserved first and last residue. Each record gives: J gene, V gene, CDR3 protein.

j_gene: TRBJ1-6; v_gene: TRBV12-3/TRBV12-4; CDR3aa: ASSRGTAENSPLH
j_gene: TRBJ1-2; v_gene: TRBV28; CDR3aa: ASSLSGIGGYT
j_gene: TRBJ2-3; v_gene: TRBV27; CDR3aa: ASSLSASTSTDTQY
j_gene: TRBJ2-1; v_gene: TRBV27; CDR3aa: ASSLTPSGRASSYNEQF
j_gene: TRBJ2-4; v_gene: TRBV10-1; CDR3aa: ASSHERDTKNIQY
j_gene: TRBJ1-6; v_gene: TRBV6-6; CDR3aa: ASSYLSGLH
j_gene: TRBJ2-1; v_gene: TRBV30; CDR3aa: AWSGDSFSYNEQF
j_gene: TRBJ2-2; v_gene: TRBV19; CDR3aa: ASRPGGYLGELF
j_gene: TRBJ2-5; v_gene: TRBV20-1; CDR3aa: SARDNPDRWMETRY
j_gene: TRBJ2-3; v_gene: TRBV14; CDR3aa: ASSQGGSTDTQY
j_gene: TRBJ1-5; v_gene: TRBV2; CDR3aa: ASSVNTGGGHQPQH
j_gene: TRBJ2-7; v_gene: TRBV25-1; CDR3aa: ASSLVAGAGEQY
j_gene: TRBJ2-2; v_gene: TRBV6-1; CDR3aa: ASIQGPSGTGELF
j_gene: TRBJ2-7; v_gene: TRBV29-1; CDR3aa: SVEDLYEQY
j_gene: TRBJ1-4; v_gene: TRBV10-3; CDR3aa: AISPYQYNEKLF
j_gene: TRBJ2-1; v_gene: TRBV7-2; CDR3aa: ASSPGLAGGPFYNEQF
j_gene: TRBJ1-2; v_gene: TRBV5-8; CDR3aa: ASSLEGAAYGYT
j_gene: TRBJ1-2; v_gene: TRBV4-1; CDR3aa: ASSPGQGNYGYT
j_gene: TRBJ1-3; v_gene: TRBV28; CDR3aa: ASSFHDGSSGNTIY
j_gene: TRBJ2-7; v_gene: TRBV5-6; CDR3aa: ASSPGHNYEQY
j_gene: TRBJ2-5; v_gene: TRBV11-2; CDR3aa: ASSLEPASGPQETQY
j_gene: TRBJ1-2; v_gene: TRBV13; CDR3aa: ASSLGAVYGYT
j_gene: TRBJ2-1; v_gene: TRBV3-2; CDR3aa: ASSQFSYNEQF
j_gene: TRBJ2-1; v_gene: TRBV19; CDR3aa: ASSRLAGLASGYNEQF
j_gene: TRBJ1-4; v_gene: TRBV19; CDR3aa: ASTAGTGREKLF
j_gene: TRBJ2-7; v_gene: TRBV7-2; CDR3aa: ASSSIWTSGDYEQY
j_gene: TRBJ1-4; v_gene: TRBV2; CDR3aa: ASSEENNEKLF
j_gene: TRBJ2-7; v_gene: TRBV4-1; CDR3aa: ASSRDTVFYEQY
j_gene: TRBJ2-2; v_gene: TRBV7-2; CDR3aa: ASSSGQGRTGELF
j_gene: TRBJ2-3; v_gene: TRBV10-3; CDR3aa: AISDGARVESSTDTQY
j_gene: TRBJ1-4; v_gene: TRBV2; CDR3aa: ASSEGMGREQGEKLF
j_gene: TRBJ2-1; v_gene: TRBV19; CDR3aa: ASSMGTEGASFF
j_gene: TRBJ2-1; v_gene: TRBV9; CDR3aa: ASSPDLRVNEQF
j_gene: TRBJ1-2; v_gene: TRBV19; CDR3aa: ASSIQGALDGYT
j_gene: TRBJ2-7; v_gene: TRBV7-2; CDR3aa: ASSSPTNYEQY
j_gene: TRBJ2-1; v_gene: TRBV12-3/TRBV12-4; CDR3aa: ASSLGLAGGDNEQF
j_gene: TRBJ2-5; v_gene: TRBV7-2; CDR3aa: ASSLETEQETQY
j_gene: TRBJ1-1; v_gene: TRBV7-2; CDR3aa: ASSLPPGGNTEAF
j_gene: TRBJ1-1; v_gene: TRBV10-2; CDR3aa: ASSAPGTNTEAF
j_gene: TRBJ1-1; v_gene: TRBV2; CDR3aa: ASSDGTEAF
j_gene: TRBJ2-7; v_gene: TRBV9; CDR3aa: ASSVGGTGGEQY
j_gene: TRBJ2-3; v_gene: TRBV7-2; CDR3aa: ASSPYDGADTQY